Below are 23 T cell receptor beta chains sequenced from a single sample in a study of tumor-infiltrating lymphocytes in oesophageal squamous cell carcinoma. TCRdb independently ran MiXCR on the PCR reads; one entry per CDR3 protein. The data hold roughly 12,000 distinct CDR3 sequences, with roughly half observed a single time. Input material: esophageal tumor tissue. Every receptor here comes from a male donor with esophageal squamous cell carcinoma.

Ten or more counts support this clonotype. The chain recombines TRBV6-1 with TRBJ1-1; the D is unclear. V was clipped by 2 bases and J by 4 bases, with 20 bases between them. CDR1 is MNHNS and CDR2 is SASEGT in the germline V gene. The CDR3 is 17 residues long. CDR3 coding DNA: TGTGCCAGCAGTGAACAGGCAATCAACGGCCTGGGCACTGAAGCTTTCTTT. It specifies CASSEQAINGLGTEAFF.

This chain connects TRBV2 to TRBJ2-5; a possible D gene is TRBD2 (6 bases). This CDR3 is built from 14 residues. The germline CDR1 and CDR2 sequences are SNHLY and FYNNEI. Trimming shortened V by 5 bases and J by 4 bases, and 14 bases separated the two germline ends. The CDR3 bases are TGTGCCAGCAGTAGTCGGGAGAGGAGAGAGACCCAGTACTTC. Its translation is CASSSRERRETQYF.

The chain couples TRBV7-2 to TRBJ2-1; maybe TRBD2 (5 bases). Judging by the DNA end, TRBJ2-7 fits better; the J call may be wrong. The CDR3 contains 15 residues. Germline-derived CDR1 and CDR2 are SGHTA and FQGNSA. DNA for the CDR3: TGTGCCAGCAGCTTAACTCCGGGATCCTCCTACGAGCAGTACTTC. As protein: CASSLTPGSSYEQYF.

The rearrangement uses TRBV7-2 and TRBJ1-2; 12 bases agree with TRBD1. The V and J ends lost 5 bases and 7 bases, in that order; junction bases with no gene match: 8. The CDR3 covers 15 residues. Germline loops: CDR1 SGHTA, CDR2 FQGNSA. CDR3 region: CASSQEGQGAGGYTF. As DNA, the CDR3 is TGTGCCAGCAGCCAGGAGGGACAGGGGGCTGGTGGCTACACCTTC.

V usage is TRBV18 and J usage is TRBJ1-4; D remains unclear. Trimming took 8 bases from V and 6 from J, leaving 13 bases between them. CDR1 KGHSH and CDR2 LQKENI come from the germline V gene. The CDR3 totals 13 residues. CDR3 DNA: TGTGCCAGCGCAGAAGGGTTAGATGAAAAACTGTTTTTT. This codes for CASAEGLDEKLFF.

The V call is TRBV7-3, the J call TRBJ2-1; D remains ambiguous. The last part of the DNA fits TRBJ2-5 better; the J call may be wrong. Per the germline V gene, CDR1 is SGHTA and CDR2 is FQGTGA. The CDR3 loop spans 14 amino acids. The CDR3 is CASSPTGLQETQYF. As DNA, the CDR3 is TGTGCCAGCAGCCCCACCGGCCTCCAAGAGACCCAGTACTTC.

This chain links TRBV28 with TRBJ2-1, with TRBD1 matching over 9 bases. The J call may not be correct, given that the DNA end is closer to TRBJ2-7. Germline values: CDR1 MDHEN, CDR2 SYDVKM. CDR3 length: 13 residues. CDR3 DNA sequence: TGTGCCAGCGGATTGGGACAGGGCTACGAGCAGTACTTC. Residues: CASGLGQGYEQYF.

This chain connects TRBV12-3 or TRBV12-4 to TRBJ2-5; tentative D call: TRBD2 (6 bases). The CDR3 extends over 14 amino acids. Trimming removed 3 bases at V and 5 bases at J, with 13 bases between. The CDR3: CASSFSLALETQYF. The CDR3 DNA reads TGTGCCAGCAGTTTTTCACTAGCTCTGGAGACCCAGTACTTC.

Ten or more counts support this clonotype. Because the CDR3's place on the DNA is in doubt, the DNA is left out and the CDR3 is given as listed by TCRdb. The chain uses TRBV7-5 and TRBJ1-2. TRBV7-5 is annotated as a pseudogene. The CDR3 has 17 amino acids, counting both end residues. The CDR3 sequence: CISVPEPPTPRDYGYTF.

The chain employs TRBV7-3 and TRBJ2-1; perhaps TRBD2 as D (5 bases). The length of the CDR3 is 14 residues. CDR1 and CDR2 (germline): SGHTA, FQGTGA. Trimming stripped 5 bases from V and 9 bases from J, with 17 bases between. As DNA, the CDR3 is TGTGCCAGCAGCGAACTAGGCGAGGTGGGTGAGCAGTTCTTC. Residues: CASSELGEVGEQFF.

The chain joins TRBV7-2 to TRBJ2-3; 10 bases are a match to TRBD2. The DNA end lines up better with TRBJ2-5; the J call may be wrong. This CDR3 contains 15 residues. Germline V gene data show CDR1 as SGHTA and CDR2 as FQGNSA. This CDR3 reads CASSVTSGAKETQYF. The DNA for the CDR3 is TGTGCCAGCAGCGTAACTAGCGGGGCTAAAGAGACCCAGTACTTC.

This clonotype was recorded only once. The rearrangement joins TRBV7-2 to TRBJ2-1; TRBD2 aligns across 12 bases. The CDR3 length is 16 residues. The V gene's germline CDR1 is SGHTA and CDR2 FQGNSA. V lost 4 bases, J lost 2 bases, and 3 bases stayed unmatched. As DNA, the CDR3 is TGTGCCAGCAGCTCCAGACTAGCGGGGGCCTACAATGAGCAGTTCTTC. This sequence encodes CASSSRLAGAYNEQFF.

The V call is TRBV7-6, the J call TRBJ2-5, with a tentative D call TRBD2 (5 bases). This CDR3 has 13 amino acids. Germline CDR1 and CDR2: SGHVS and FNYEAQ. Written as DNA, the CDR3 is TGTGCTATAAGGAGGACGCCACAAGAGACCCAGTACTTC. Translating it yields CAIRRTPQETQYF.

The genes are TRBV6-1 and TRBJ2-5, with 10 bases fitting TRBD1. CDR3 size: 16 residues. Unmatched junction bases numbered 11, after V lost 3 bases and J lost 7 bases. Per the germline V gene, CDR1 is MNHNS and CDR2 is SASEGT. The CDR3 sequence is CASSEGTGVLLLTQYF. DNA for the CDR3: TGTGCCAGCAGTGAGGGGACAGGGGTTCTTTTACTGACCCAGTACTTC.

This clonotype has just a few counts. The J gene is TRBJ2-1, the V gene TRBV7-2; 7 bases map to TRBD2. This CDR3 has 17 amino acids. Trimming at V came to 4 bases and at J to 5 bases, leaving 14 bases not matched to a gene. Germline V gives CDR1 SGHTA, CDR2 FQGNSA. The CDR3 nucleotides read TGTGCCAGCAGCTCAACCCGAGGAGTGCTAGCGGACAATGAGCAGTTCTTC. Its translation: CASSSTRGVLADNEQFF.

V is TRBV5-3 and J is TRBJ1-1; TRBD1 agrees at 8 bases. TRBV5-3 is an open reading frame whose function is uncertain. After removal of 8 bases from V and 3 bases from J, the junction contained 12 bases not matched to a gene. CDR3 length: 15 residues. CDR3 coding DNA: TGTGCCAGCAGCCAAAGGACAGGGCGAGACACTGAAGCTTTCTTT. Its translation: CASSQRTGRDTEAFF.

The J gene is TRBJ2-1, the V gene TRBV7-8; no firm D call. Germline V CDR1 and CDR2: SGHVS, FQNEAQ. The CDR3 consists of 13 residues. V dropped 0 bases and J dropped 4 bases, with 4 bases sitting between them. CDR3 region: CASSLARYNEQFF. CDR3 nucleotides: TGTGCCAGCAGCTTAGCACGGTACAATGAGCAGTTCTTC. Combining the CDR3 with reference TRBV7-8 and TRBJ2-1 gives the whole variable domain GAGVSQSPRYKVAKRGQDVALRCDPISGHVSLFWYQQALGQGPEFLTYFQNEAQLDKSGLPSDRFFAERPEGSVSTLKIQRTQQEDSAVYLCASSLARYNEQFFGPGTRLTVL.

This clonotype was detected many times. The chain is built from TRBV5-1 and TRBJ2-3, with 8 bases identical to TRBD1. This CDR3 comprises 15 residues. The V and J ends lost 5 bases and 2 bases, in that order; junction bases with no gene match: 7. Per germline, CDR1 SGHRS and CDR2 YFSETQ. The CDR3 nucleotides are TGCGCCAGCAGGCCCGGGACAGGTAACACAGATACGCAGTATTTT. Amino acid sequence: CASRPGTGNTDTQYF.

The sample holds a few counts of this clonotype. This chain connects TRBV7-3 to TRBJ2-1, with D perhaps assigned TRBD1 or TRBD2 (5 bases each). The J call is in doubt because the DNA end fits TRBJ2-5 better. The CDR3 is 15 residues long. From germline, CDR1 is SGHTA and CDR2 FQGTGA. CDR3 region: CASSCPPTGRETQYF. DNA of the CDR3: TGTGCCAGCAGCTGTCCACCCACGGGGCGGGAGACCCAGTACTTC.

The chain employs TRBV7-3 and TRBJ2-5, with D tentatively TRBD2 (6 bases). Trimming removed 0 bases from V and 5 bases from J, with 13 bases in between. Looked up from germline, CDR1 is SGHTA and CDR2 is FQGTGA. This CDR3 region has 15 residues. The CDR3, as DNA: TGTGCCAGCAGCTTAACGGGCGGGGAGGTGGAGACCCAGTACTTC. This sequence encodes CASSLTGGEVETQYF.

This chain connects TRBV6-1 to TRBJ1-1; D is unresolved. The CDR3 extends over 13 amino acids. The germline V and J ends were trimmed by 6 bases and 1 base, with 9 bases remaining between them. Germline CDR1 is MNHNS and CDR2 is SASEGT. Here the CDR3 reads CASRRDGNTEAFF. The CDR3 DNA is TGTGCCAGCAGGAGAGATGGGAACACTGAAGCTTTCTTT.

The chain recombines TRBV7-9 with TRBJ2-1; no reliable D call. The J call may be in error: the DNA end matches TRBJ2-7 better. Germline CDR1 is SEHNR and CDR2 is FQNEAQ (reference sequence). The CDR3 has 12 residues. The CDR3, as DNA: TGTGCCAGCAGCTTTAAAGCCTACGAGCAGTACTTC. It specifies CASSFKAYEQYF.

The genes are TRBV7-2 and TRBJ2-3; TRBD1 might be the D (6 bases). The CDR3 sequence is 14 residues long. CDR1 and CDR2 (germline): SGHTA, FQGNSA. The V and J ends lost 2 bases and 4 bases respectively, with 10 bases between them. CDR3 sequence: CASSLRTVADTQYF. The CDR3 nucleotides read TGTGCCAGCAGCTTACGGACAGTAGCAGATACGCAGTATTTT.